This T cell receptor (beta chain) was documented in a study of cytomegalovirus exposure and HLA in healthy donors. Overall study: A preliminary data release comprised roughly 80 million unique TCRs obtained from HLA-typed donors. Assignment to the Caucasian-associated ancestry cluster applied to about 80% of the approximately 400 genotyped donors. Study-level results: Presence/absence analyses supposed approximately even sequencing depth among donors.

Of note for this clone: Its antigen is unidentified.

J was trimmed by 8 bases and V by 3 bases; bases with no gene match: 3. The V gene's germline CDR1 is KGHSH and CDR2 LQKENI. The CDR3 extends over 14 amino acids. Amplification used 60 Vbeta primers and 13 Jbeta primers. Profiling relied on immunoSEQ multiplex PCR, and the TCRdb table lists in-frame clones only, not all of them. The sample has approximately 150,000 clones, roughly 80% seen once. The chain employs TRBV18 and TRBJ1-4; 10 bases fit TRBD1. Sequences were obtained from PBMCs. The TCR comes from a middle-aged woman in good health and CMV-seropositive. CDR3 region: CASSPRDRGEKLFF. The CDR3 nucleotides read TGTGCCAGCTCACCTAGGGACAGGGGAGAAAAACTGTTTTTT.